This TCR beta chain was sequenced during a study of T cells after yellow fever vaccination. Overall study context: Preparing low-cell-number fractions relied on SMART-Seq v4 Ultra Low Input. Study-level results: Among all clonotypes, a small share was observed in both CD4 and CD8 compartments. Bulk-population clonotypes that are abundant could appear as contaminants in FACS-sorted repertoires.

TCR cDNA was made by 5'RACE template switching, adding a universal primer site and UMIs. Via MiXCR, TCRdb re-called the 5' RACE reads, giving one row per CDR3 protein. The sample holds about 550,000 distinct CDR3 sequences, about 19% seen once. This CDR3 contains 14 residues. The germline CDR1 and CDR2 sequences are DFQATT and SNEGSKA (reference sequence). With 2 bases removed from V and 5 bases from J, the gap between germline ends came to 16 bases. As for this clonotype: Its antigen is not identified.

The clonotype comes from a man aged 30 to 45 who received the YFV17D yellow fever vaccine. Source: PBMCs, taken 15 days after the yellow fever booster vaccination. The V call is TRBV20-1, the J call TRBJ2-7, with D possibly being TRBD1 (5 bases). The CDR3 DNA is TGCAGTGCTAGAAAGGCAGGGATAATGAACGAGCAGTACTTC. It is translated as CSARKAGIMNEQYF.